This TCR beta chain comes out of a study of T cell responses to AZD1222 COVID-19 vaccine. Study-level points and caveats: Researchers report vaccine-associated CD4 TCRs spanning spike, with dominance at 160-218 and 743-854. White British people made up most donors, females outnumbered males, and clonal diversity was possibly underestimated.

The trim removed 9 bases at V and 5 bases at J, leaving 6 bases unmatched. The CDR3 is 13 residues long. The germline V gene encodes CDR1 LNHDA and CDR2 SQIVND (reference sequence). As concerns this clone: Its antigen is currently unknown.

Sequenced by immunoSEQ multiplex PCR; TCRdb stores in-frame clones only, minus some. The profile covers about 150,000 clones, with approximately 90% appearing a single time and approximately 7.2% taken by the ten largest. This specimen consisted of peripheral blood, obtained after recovery from COVID-19. V gene TRBV19 combines with J gene TRBJ1-1; TRBD1 aligns across 10 bases. The origin of this receptor is an adult who had recovered from COVID-19. CDR3 nucleotide sequence: TGTGCCAGCAAGGACAGGGGGGTAACTGAAGCTTTCTTT. Protein sequence: CASKDRGVTEAFF.